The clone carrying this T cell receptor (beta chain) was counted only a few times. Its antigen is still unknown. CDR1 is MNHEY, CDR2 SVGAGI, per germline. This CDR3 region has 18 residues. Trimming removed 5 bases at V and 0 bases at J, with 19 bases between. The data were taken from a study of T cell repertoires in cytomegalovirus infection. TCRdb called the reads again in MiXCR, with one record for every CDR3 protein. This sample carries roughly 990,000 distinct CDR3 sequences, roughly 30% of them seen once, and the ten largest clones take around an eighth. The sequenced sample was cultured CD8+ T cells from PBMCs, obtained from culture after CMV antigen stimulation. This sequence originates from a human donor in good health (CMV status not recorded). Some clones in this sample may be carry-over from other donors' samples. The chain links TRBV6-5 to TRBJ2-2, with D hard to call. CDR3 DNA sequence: TGTGCCAGCAGTCACCCAACTCGGAACAGCGCGAACACCGGGGAGCTGTTTTTT. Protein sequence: CASSHPTRNSANTGELFF.